This is a list of T cell receptor beta chains from one sample in a study of T-cell memory formation after mild COVID-19. Via MiXCR, TCRdb re-called the 5' RACE reads, giving one row per CDR3 protein. The sample comprises fewer than 350,000 distinct CDR3 sequences, more than 15% of which are singletons, and under 25% rests with the top ten. Sample: PBMCs or a T cell subset sorted from them (not recorded which). The receptors were sampled from a man younger than 35 who had mild COVID-19 (a few samples of this study predate the infection). Cell type and time point are not known. The CDR3 runs from the conserved cysteine through the conserved F or W. The D gene is left open where the match is weak. Clone sizes are given selectively: once, few, many, or a class where the clone is expanded.

j_call | d_call | v_call | clone_size | cdr3_aa | cdr3_nt
TRBJ1-3 | . | TRBV7-2 | . | CASSLTGIRSGNTIYF | TGTGCCAGCAGCTTGACCGGGATCCGCTCTGGAAACACCATATATTTT
TRBJ2-1 | . | TRBV7-3 | few | CASSFSRAGNEQFF | TGTGCCAGCAGCTTTTCCAGGGCAGGCAATGAGCAGTTCTTC
TRBJ2-5 | . | TRBV2 | once | CASTRRDTQETQYF | TGTGCCAGCACCCGCCGGGACACCCAAGAGACCCAGTACTTC
TRBJ1-5 | . | TRBV7-2 | few | CASSLGAEQHF | TGTGCCAGCAGCTTAGGGGCAGAACAGCATTTT
TRBJ2-4 | . | TRBV30 | . | CAWSEGYQIAKNIQYF | TGTGCCTGGAGTGAGGGTTACCAGATAGCCAAAAACATTCAGTACTTC
TRBJ1-5 | . | TRBV18 | few | CASSHTAGTEGEPQHF | TGTGCCAGCTCACATACGGCAGGGACTGAGGGGGAGCCCCAGCATTTT
TRBJ1-1 | . | TRBV7-9 | few | CASSLGRVAEAFF | TGTGCCAGCAGCTTAGGCAGGGTTGCTGAAGCTTTCTTT
TRBJ1-1 | . | TRBV7-8 | few | CASSGAGLAEAFF | TGTGCCAGCAGCGGTGCGGGTTTGGCTGAAGCTTTCTTT
TRBJ2-3 | . | TRBV10-3 | . | CAISVGGKGTDTQYF | TGTGCCATCAGTGTAGGCGGAAAGGGCACAGATACGCAGTATTTT
TRBJ1-5 | TRBD1 | TRBV6-5 | few | CASSSRTGGGQPQHF | TGTGCCAGCAGTTCCAGGACAGGGGGAGGTCAGCCCCAGCATTTT
TRBJ2-1 | . | TRBV11-2 | few | CASSSPLDPRVNEQFF | TGTGCCAGCAGCTCCCCCTTGGACCCTAGGGTCAATGAGCAGTTCTTC
TRBJ1-6 | . | TRBV21-1 | . | CASSTFEGGEISPLHF | TGTGCCAGCAGCACCTTCGAAGGGGGAGAGATTTCACCCCTCCACTTT
TRBJ2-3 | TRBD2 | TRBV7-3 | . | CASSTTSGGTTDTQYF | TGTGCCAGCAGCACCACTAGCGGGGGGACCACAGATACGCAGTATTTT
TRBJ2-3 | . | TRBV11-3 | few | CASSPVESPDTQYF | TGTGCCAGCAGCCCGGTGGAGTCACCAGATACGCAGTATTTT
TRBJ2-7 | TRBD1 | TRBV5-1 | . | CASSLGTVYTYEQYF | TGCGCCAGCAGCCTAGGGACAGTCTATACCTACGAGCAGTACTTC
TRBJ1-5 | TRBD1 | TRBV6-2/TRBV6-3 | few | CASRDRDRGNQPQHF | TGTGCCAGCAGGGACCGGGACAGGGGCAATCAGCCCCAGCATTTT
TRBJ2-5 | TRBD2 | TRBV2 | . | CASTLAGSETQYF | TGTGCCAGCACGTTAGCGGGGAGTGAGACCCAGTACTTC
TRBJ2-7 | TRBD1 | TRBV7-9 | many | CASSLEAGGTYEQYF | TGTGCCAGCAGCTTAGAGGCAGGGGGCACCTACGAGCAGTACTTC
TRBJ2-3 | . | TRBV7-9 | few | CASSLDSSSQYF | TGTGCCAGCAGCTTAGACAGCTCCTCGCAGTATTTT
TRBJ2-2 | TRBD2 | TRBV6-6 | . | CASQPRRGVTGELFF | TGTGCCAGCCAGCCGCGTCGGGGGGTCACCGGGGAGCTGTTTTTT
TRBJ2-2 | . | TRBV5-1 | few | CASSLVGGDYSGELFF | TGCGCCAGCAGCTTGGTAGGAGGGGATTACTCCGGGGAGCTGTTTTTT
TRBJ1-1 | . | TRBV5-1 | few | CASSLVAAGTEAFF | TGCGCCAGCAGCTTGGTGGCTGCTGGTACTGAAGCTTTCTTT
TRBJ2-1 | . | TRBV6-2/TRBV6-3 | few | CASSYSWGDEQFF | TGTGCCAGCAGTTACTCATGGGGGGATGAGCAGTTCTTC
TRBJ2-7 | TRBD2 | TRBV5-4 | few | CASSNRHGAGDEQYF | TGTGCCAGCAGCAACCGACACGGGGCGGGGGACGAGCAGTACTTC
TRBJ1-3 | . | TRBV20-1 | large | CSARGNTIYF | TGCAGTGCTCGTGGAAACACCATATATTTT
TRBJ2-3 | TRBD2 | TRBV20-1 | few | CSAQLAGADTQYF | TGCAGTGCCCAACTAGCGGGGGCTGATACGCAGTATTTT
TRBJ2-3 | TRBD2 | TRBV5-1 | few | CASSLSRLAGTDTQYF | TGCGCCAGCAGCTTGTCCCGACTAGCGGGCACAGATACGCAGTATTTT
TRBJ2-4 | TRBD1 | TRBV7-9 | few | CASSLGQGAKNIQYF | TGTGCCAGCAGCTTGGGACAGGGGGCCAAAAACATTCAGTACTTC
TRBJ1-1 | . | TRBV27 | few | CASSYRGESEAFF | TGTGCCAGCAGTTACCGGGGGGAGAGCGAAGCTTTCTTT
TRBJ1-5 | . | TRBV4-2 | few | CASSQEIGVQPQHF | TGTGCCAGCAGCCAAGAAATTGGTGTTCAGCCCCAGCATTTT
TRBJ1-3 | . | TRBV4-1 | few | CASSRKGTGSSGNTIYF | TGCGCCAGCAGCCGGAAGGGAACGGGAAGCTCTGGAAACACCATATATTTT
TRBJ1-4 | TRBD1 | TRBV13 | . | CASRPAGTGYEKLFF | TGTGCCAGCAGACCCGCCGGGACAGGGTATGAAAAACTGTTTTTT
TRBJ2-2 | . | TRBV4-2 | few | CASSQRLDRSNTGELFF | TGTGCCAGCAGCCAACGCCTCGACAGGTCGAACACCGGGGAGCTGTTTTTT
TRBJ2-1 | TRBD2 | TRBV6-4 | . | CASSDSTSGGLNEQFF | TGTGCCAGCAGTGACTCGACTAGCGGGGGGCTCAATGAGCAGTTCTTC
TRBJ1-4 | . | TRBV25-1 | . | CASSDPRPGPLFF | TGTGCCAGCAGTGACCCGAGACCGGGACCCCTGTTTTTT
TRBJ1-5 | . | TRBV20-1 | . | CSARISGMSNQPQHF | TGCAGTGCTAGGATAAGCGGGATGAGCAATCAGCCCCAGCATTTT
TRBJ1-2 | . | TRBV21-1 | many | CASSKVGPSRSTNYGYTF | TGTGCCAGCAGCAAAGTAGGGCCCTCAAGAAGTACTAACTATGGCTACACCTTC
TRBJ1-2 | . | TRBV2 | few | CASPEEGANYGYTF | TGTGCCAGCCCCGAGGAGGGAGCAAACTATGGCTACACCTTC
TRBJ1-1 | . | TRBV20-1 | . | CSHLGARNTEAFF | TGCAGCCACTTGGGGGCGAGGAACACTGAAGCTTTCTTT
TRBJ2-5 | . | TRBV25-1 | few | CASSPGQAKGGQYF | TGTGCCAGCTCACCCGGACAAGCCAAGGGAGGCCAGTACTTC
TRBJ2-7 | . | TRBV20-1 | . | CSATSLLVTWGSYEQYF | TGCAGTGCTACCTCACTTTTGGTAACTTGGGGGTCCTACGAGCAGTACTTC
TRBJ1-2 | . | TRBV12-3/TRBV12-4 | many | CASSLRQWNGYTF | TGTGCCAGCAGTTTACGACAGTGGAATGGCTACACCTTC
TRBJ2-7 | TRBD1 | TRBV10-2 | . | CASRHTGGRSDEQYF | TGCGCCAGCAGGCACACAGGGGGCAGGAGCGACGAGCAGTACTTC
TRBJ1-1 | . | TRBV19 | few | CASSIPGRVTEAFF | TGTGCCAGTAGTATTCCGGGGCGCGTCACTGAAGCTTTCTTT
TRBJ1-1 | . | TRBV7-9 | . | CASSSRQRPVEAFF | TGTGCCAGCAGCTCCCGACAGAGACCGGTTGAAGCTTTCTTT
TRBJ2-1 | . | TRBV6-5 | . | CASSYDYLSYNEQFF | TGTGCCAGCAGTTACGACTACCTATCCTACAATGAGCAGTTCTTC
TRBJ2-2 | TRBD2 | TRBV9 | many | CASSPRGAGELFF | TGTGCCAGCAGCCCGCGGGGGGCCGGGGAGCTGTTTTTT
TRBJ2-3 | . | TRBV4-2 | . | CASSQASAYPATDTQYF | TGTGCCAGCAGCCAAGCGAGCGCCTACCCCGCCACAGATACGCAGTATTTT
TRBJ1-4 | . | TRBV12-3/TRBV12-4 | . | CASSLTGPPVNEKLFF | TGTGCCAGCAGTCTAACGGGACCGCCCGTTAATGAAAAACTGTTTTTT
TRBJ1-1 | . | TRBV6-6 | . | CASSHGAGGEGTEAFF | TGTGCCAGCAGCCACGGGGCGGGGGGCGAAGGTACTGAAGCTTTCTTT
TRBJ1-4 | TRBD1 | TRBV27 | . | CASSLVGDRVLFF | TGTGCCAGCAGTCTAGTGGGGGACAGGGTCCTGTTTTTT
TRBJ1-2 | TRBD1 | TRBV7-9 | many | CASSSGTGAGYTF | TGTGCCAGCAGCTCGGGGACAGGGGCTGGCTACACCTTC
TRBJ2-1 | TRBD2 | TRBV7-6 | few | CASSLTSADEQFF | TGTGCCAGCAGCTTAACTAGCGCGGATGAGCAGTTCTTC